The 23 T cell receptor beta chains in this list originate from one sample, sequenced in a study of cytomegalovirus exposure and HLA in healthy donors. PCR employed 60 Vbeta and 13 Jbeta primers. The assay was immunoSEQ multiplex PCR, and TCRdb's table has in-frame clones only and misses some. This table has about 110,000 clones, 80% to 85% appearing once. The sample comprised PBMCs. The receptors originated from a woman aged 55-70 years in good health and CMV-seropositive.

This chain joins TRBV18 and TRBJ1-1; D perhaps matches TRBD1 (5 bases). Germline CDR1 is KGHSH and CDR2 is LQKENI. This CDR3 spans 14 amino acids. V lost 2 bases, J lost 5 bases, and 12 bases lay in between. The CDR3 region has the DNA TGTGCCAGCTCACCATCGATCGGGGGGACTGAAGCTTTCTTT. Translated, it gives CASSPSIGGTEAFF.

The DNA of the CDR3 is TGTGCCAGCAGCACAACAAGCGGGGACTATACGCAGTATTTT. Its translation is CASSTTSGDYTQYF. The chain is built from TRBV9 and TRBJ2-3; 7 bases match TRBD2. This CDR3 has 14 residues. CDR1 SGDLS and CDR2 YYNGEE come from the germline V gene. V lost 4 bases to trimming and J lost 7 bases; unmatched junction nucleotides: 9.

Details on this clone: In the same sample, other DNA sequences code for this CDR3. The genes are TRBV5-1 and TRBJ1-2; D remains unclear. The CDR3 is 14 residues long. The V end was cut by 0 bases, the J end by 0 bases, with 6 bases between. Per the germline V gene, CDR1 is SGHRS and CDR2 is YFSETQ. CDR3 region: CASSLGQANYGYTF. In nucleotides, the CDR3 is TGCGCCAGCAGCTTGGGACAAGCTAACTATGGCTACACCTTC.

V gene TRBV28 combines with J gene TRBJ1-5; TRBD1 matches 7 bases. Trimming removed 8 bases from V and 0 bases from J; junction bases left unmatched: 7. CDR3 length: 15 residues. CDR1 is MDHEN and CDR2 is SYDVKM in the germline V gene. The CDR3: CASGDSAYSNQPQHF. The CDR3 DNA sequence: TGTGCCAGCGGGGACAGCGCCTATAGCAATCAGCCCCAGCATTTT.

In the case of this clone: One end of the junction fails to match germline, which may point to a read error. V usage is TRBV7-7 and J usage is TRBJ2-7; D is uncertain. The germline V gene encodes CDR1 SSHAT and CDR2 FNYEAQ (reference sequence). The CDR3 spans 13 residues. This CDR3 reads CASSSSRSAEQYF. The CDR3 DNA follows: TGTGCTAGCAGCTCAAGCAGGTCGGCAGAGCAGTACTTC.

The chain has TRBV2 and TRBJ2-6, with TRBD2 as a possible D gene (5 bases). V was clipped by 3 bases and J by 4 bases, with 16 bases between them. Germline-derived CDR1 and CDR2 are SNHLY and FYNNEI. The CDR3 is made up of 17 amino acids. CDR3: CASSEVGGQAGANVLTF. As DNA, the CDR3 is TGTGCCAGCAGTGAGGTGGGCGGGCAAGCCGGGGCCAACGTCCTGACTTTC.

Notes on this clone: The same CDR3 also results from other DNA sequences found in this sample. This chain joins TRBV27 and TRBJ1-5; 7 bases match TRBD1. The germline CDR1 and CDR2 sequences are MNHEY and SMNVEV (reference sequence). The CDR3 spans 16 residues. With 5 bases clipped from V and 4 bases from J, the junction kept 11 bases outside the gene matches. DNA for the CDR3: TGTGCCAGCAGTCGTGTCCCGGGACAGCTAAATCAGCCCCAGCATTTT. Its protein product is CASSRVPGQLNQPQHF.

The rearrangement uses TRBV6-5 and TRBJ2-7, with 8 bases fitting TRBD1. Trimming took 4 bases from V and 2 from J; bases not matched to a gene: 4. Germline lookup yields CDR1 MNHEY and CDR2 SVGAGI. The CDR3 contains 14 residues. As DNA, the CDR3 is TGTGCCAGCAGTTCCCCGACAGGGGCCTACGAGCAGTACTTC. This codes for CASSSPTGAYEQYF.

By sample share, this clone is medium-sized. This CDR3 is CASSLGQYVGYGYTF. CDR3 sequence (DNA): TGTGCCAGCAGCTTGGGACAATATGTTGGCTATGGCTACACCTTC. The chain uses TRBV7-9 and TRBJ1-2; weak D call: TRBD1 (6 bases). The germline V gene encodes CDR1 SEHNR and CDR2 FQNEAQ (reference sequence). Deletions cut 3 bases from V and 4 bases from J, with 15 bases between. The CDR3 covers 15 residues.

This clone was seen a single time. A read error may produce the germline difference seen at one junction end. CDR3 nucleotide sequence: TGTTCCAGCAGCGCCCAAGGCAGTACAGCTAACTATGGCTACACCTTC. It encodes CSSSAQGSTANYGYTF. V is TRBV7-9 and J is TRBJ1-2; D is uncertain. Germline CDR1 reads SEHNR; CDR2 reads FQNEAQ (reference sequence). The CDR3 consists of 16 residues.

A remark on this clone: The junction and the germline gene differ at one end; a read error may be behind it. This same CDR3 is encoded by further DNA sequences in the sample. Here the CDR3 reads CASSPRQLQGEKLFF. The CDR3 DNA reads TGTGCCAGCTCGCCACGGCAACTCCAGGGGGAAAAACTGTTTTTT. The chain couples TRBV18 to TRBJ1-4; possibly TRBD1 for D (6 bases). The CDR3 has 15 amino acids. Germline V gives CDR1 KGHSH, CDR2 LQKENI.

The genes are TRBV5-1 and TRBJ1-1, with no clear D. Per the germline V gene, CDR1 is SGHRS and CDR2 is YFSETQ. Trimming took 4 bases from V and 0 from J, leaving 7 bases between them. CDR3 length: 13 amino acids. The CDR3 loop reads CASSPGMNTEAFF. The CDR3, as DNA: TGCGCCAGCAGCCCGGGGATGAACACTGAAGCTTTCTTT.

The chain employs TRBV21-1 and TRBJ2-5; the table names TRBD2, a call not compared with the DNA. TRBV21-1 is tagged as a pseudogene. This CDR3 contains 22 residues. CDR3 protein: CASSAIYINFLREYGVQETQYF. CDR3 in DNA: TGTGCCAGCAGCGCTATCTATATAAATTTCCTACGGGAGTACGGAGTACAAGAGACCCAGTACTTC.

The chain recombines TRBV9 with TRBJ2-3; no definite D call. Looked up from germline, CDR1 is SGDLS and CDR2 is YYNGEE. Trimming pared 4 bases from V and 3 bases from J, leaving 9 bases between. The CDR3 sequence is 13 residues long. CDR3 DNA: TGTGCCAGCAGCCTCTTCGGTACAGATACGCAGTATTTT. It yields the protein CASSLFGTDTQYF.

This clone was seen once. V usage is TRBV28 and J usage is TRBJ2-5, with 7 bases matching TRBD2. This CDR3 has 13 amino acids. Germline CDR1 and CDR2: MDHEN and SYDVKM. Losses at the gene ends were 3 bases for V and 8 bases for J; bases not matched to a gene: 6. CDR3 residues: CASSLAGVLTQYF. The CDR3 DNA is TGTGCCAGCAGTTTGGCGGGAGTTCTTACCCAGTACTTC.

CDR3 in DNA: TGTGCCAGCAGTGACCCAGGGTCTGGCTACACCTTC. Translation gives CASSDPGSGYTF. The chain uses TRBV2 and TRBJ1-2; tentatively, D is TRBD1 (5 bases). The V end was cut by 3 bases, the J end by 7 bases, with 9 bases between. Germline loops: CDR1 SNHLY, CDR2 FYNNEI. The CDR3 contains 12 residues.

This clone showed up just once. The chain joins TRBV9 to TRBJ2-3; 7 nucleotides align to TRBD2. The CDR3 has 15 residues. Germline assignment: CDR1 SGDLS and CDR2 YYNGEE. The J segment lost 1 base and the V segment lost 4 bases, leaving 6 bases of the junction unmatched. This CDR3 reads CASSRKRERTDTQYF. DNA of the CDR3: TGTGCCAGCAGCCGAAAGCGGGAACGCACAGATACGCAGTATTTT.

The genes are TRBV29-1 and TRBJ2-1, with 11 positions matching TRBD2. The CDR3 loop spans 15 amino acids. Germline CDR1 reads SQVTM; CDR2 reads ANQGSEA. V was clipped by 7 bases and J by 4 bases; unmatched bases: 9. The CDR3 region is CSATGGTSGYNEQFF. In nucleotides, the CDR3 is TGCAGCGCCACTGGTGGGACTAGCGGATACAATGAGCAGTTCTTC.

This chain links TRBV10-2 with TRBJ2-3; 12 nucleotides match TRBD2. Germline lookup yields CDR1 WSHSY and CDR2 SAAADI. J gave up 4 bases and V 2 bases, and 7 bases lay outside the gene matches. The CDR3 contains 17 residues. CDR3 sequence (DNA): TGCGCCAGCAGTGAGGCACGGACTAGCGGGACCGCAGATACGCAGTATTTT. This codes for CASSEARTSGTADTQYF.

V and J are TRBV6-6 and TRBJ1-1; 8 nucleotides match TRBD1. Germline CDR1 and CDR2: MNHNY and SVGAGI (reference sequence). Germline trimming cut 0 bases from V and 1 base from J; bases unmatched to any gene: 4. The CDR3 has 16 amino acids. The CDR3 DNA follows: TGTGCCAGCAGTTACTCCGAAGGACAGGGGAACACTGAAGCTTTCTTT. It specifies CASSYSEGQGNTEAFF.

The chain recombines TRBV9 with TRBJ2-7; TRBD1 agrees at 9 bases. The CDR3 consists of 16 residues. J gave up 1 base and V 4 bases, and 9 bases lay outside the gene matches. Germline CDR1 reads SGDLS; CDR2 reads YYNGEE. CDR3 residues: CASSTRTGEASYEQYF. CDR3 nucleotide sequence: TGTGCCAGCAGCACCCGGACAGGGGAGGCGTCCTACGAGCAGTACTTC.

This chain joins TRBV9 and TRBJ2-7, with 9 bases identical to TRBD2. The CDR3 length is 15 residues. CDR1 and CDR2 from the germline V gene are SGDLS and YYNGEE. After removal of 0 bases from V and 7 bases from J, the junction contained 8 bases not matched to a gene. The CDR3 reads CASSVVGGRGGEQYF. The DNA for the CDR3 is TGTGCCAGCAGCGTAGTTGGCGGGAGGGGTGGAGAGCAGTACTTC.

The chain has TRBV11-2 and TRBJ1-3, with no clear D. Trimming left V 4 bases short and J 0 bases short, with 10 bases between. Germline lookup yields CDR1 SGHAT and CDR2 FQNNGV. The CDR3 totals 15 residues. The CDR3: CASSSPGYSGNTIYF. In DNA form, the CDR3 reads TGTGCCAGCAGCTCCCCGGGATACTCTGGAAACACCATATATTTT.